This T cell receptor (beta chain) was recorded in a study of blood T cells in healthy people across ages. The wider study: Per two T cells, about one barcoded beta molecule was captured through template switching.

This CDR3 has 16 amino acids. Losses at the gene ends were 6 bases for V and 2 bases for J; bases not matched to a gene: 7. The germline V gene encodes CDR1 MNHEY and CDR2 SMNVEV (reference sequence). Overall study findings and caveats: PBMC samples, being unsorted, prevented any conclusive comparison of naive and antigen-experienced cells. In older individuals, TCR beta diversity per million T cells was lower, falling roughly linearly with age. Donor CMV infection status was unknown, possibly confounding age-related changes in expanded clonotypes.

This clonotype was found many times. Its antigen is as yet unknown. For the second PCR, which ran for about 7 to 11 cycles, a sample-barcoded 5' primer and a J-beta primer mix were used. Via MiXCR, TCRdb re-called the 5' RACE reads, giving one row per CDR3 protein. Counted here are hundreds of thousands of distinct CDR3 sequences, approximately 21% occurring once; the ten biggest clones make up 3% to 4%. This rearrangement joins TRBV27 to TRBJ2-6; TRBD1 agrees at 7 bases. Sequencing was done on a sample of blood. The TCR comes from a man aged 65 to 85 in good health. The CDR3, as DNA: TGTGCCAGCAGATCACAGGGGTTCACTGGGGCCAACGTCCTGACTTTC. This sequence encodes CASRSQGFTGANVLTF.